The 11 T cell receptor beta chains listed next were all sequenced from one sample in a study of shared clonotypes between healthy human individuals. Clones were read by immunoSEQ multiplex PCR, and TCRdb kept only the in-frame ones, dropping some. The sample yields roughly 1.4 million clones, 98% seen once. Material for sequencing was naive CD4+ T cells sorted from blood. The sample's subset: CD45RA+ positively selected. The origin of the receptors is a man aged 25 to 40 in good health.

The rearrangement links TRBV19 to TRBJ2-7, with TRBD2 identical over 10 bases. The CDR3 runs 16 residues. V lost 3 bases and J lost 1; bases outside the gene matches: 6. The germline V gene encodes CDR1 LNHDA and CDR2 SQIVND (reference sequence). CDR3 region: CASSIPPTSGSYEQYF. The CDR3 DNA is TGTGCCAGTAGTATCCCCCCGACTAGCGGGTCCTACGAGCAGTACTTC.

The chain links TRBV18 to TRBJ1-5, with D perhaps matching TRBD1 (6 bases). Germline V gene lookup returns CDR1 KGHSH and CDR2 LQKENI. V shed 5 bases and J shed 9 bases, with 14 bases lying between them. The CDR3 runs to 13 residues. CDR3 nucleotide sequence: TGTGCCAGCTCAACACAGGGCCTTGGGCCCCAGCATTTT. It translates to CASSTQGLGPQHF.

This chain uses TRBV5-5 with TRBJ2-5, with 7 nucleotides matching TRBD1. Per the germline V gene, CDR1 is SGHKS and CDR2 is YYEKEE (reference sequence). This CDR3 comprises 14 residues. Unmatched junction bases numbered 5, after V lost 4 bases and J lost 2 bases. The CDR3 bases are TGTGCCAGCAGCCAGGACAGGTGGCAAGAGACCCAGTACTTC. Translating gives CASSQDRWQETQYF. Full variable domain (missing parts from reference TRBV5-5 and TRBJ2-5): DAGVTQSPTHLIKTRGQQVTLRCSPISGHKSVSWYQQVLGQGPQFIFQYYEKEERGRGNFPDRFSARQFPNYSSELNVNALLLGDSALYLCASSQDRWQETQYFGPGTRLLVL.

The chain recombines TRBV6-5 with TRBJ2-2, with D tentatively TRBD1 (5 bases). Germline assignment: CDR1 MNHEY and CDR2 SVGAGI. V gave up 3 bases and J gave up 6 bases, with 14 bases separating them. CDR3 size: 15 residues. As DNA, the CDR3 is TGTGCCAGCAGTTATGAGATAGGGGTACCCGGGGAGCTGTTTTTT. It yields the protein CASSYEIGVPGELFF.

V gene TRBV6-5 combines with J gene TRBJ2-5, with 7 positions matching TRBD1. V gave up 6 bases and J gave up 6 bases; unmatched junction bases: 4. Germline CDR1 and CDR2: MNHEY and SVGAGI. This CDR3 region has 12 residues. The CDR3 DNA is TGTGCCAGCAGCAGACAGGGTCAGACCCAGTACTTC. It encodes CASSRQGQTQYF.

This clone was seen a single time. J is TRBJ1-5 and V is TRBV6-1; D gene unclear. Looked up from germline, CDR1 is MNHNS and CDR2 is SASEGT. V gave up 4 bases and J gave up 0 bases, with 7 bases separating them. The CDR3 runs to 14 residues. The CDR3: CASSGGFSNQPQHF. CDR3 coding DNA: TGTGCCAGCAGTGGGGGTTTTAGCAATCAGCCCCAGCATTTT.

The chain carries TRBV29-1 and TRBJ1-1; D is unclear. The CDR3 has 13 residues. The germline V gene encodes CDR1 SQVTM and CDR2 ANQGSEA. V was trimmed by 4 bases and J by 5 bases, leaving 14 bases between them. The CDR3 DNA sequence: TGCAGCGTTGCCGGTCGTCTAGGGACTGAAGCTTTCTTT. It translates to CSVAGRLGTEAFF.

The chain joins TRBV29-1 to TRBJ2-1, with 10 bases lining up with TRBD1. The CDR3 length is 15 residues. The junction had 7 bases not matched to a gene; V was cut back by 6 bases and J by 2 bases. Germline V lookup: CDR1 SQVTM, CDR2 ANQGSEA. This CDR3 reads CSVNSGTGAYNEQFF. Here the CDR3 DNA reads TGCAGCGTGAACTCCGGGACAGGGGCCTACAATGAGCAGTTCTTC.

The V gene is TRBV11-2, the J gene TRBJ2-1; TRBD2 is a possible D gene (5 bases). Per germline, CDR1 SGHAT and CDR2 FQNNGV. V gave up 5 bases and J gave up 4 bases, with 12 bases separating them. This CDR3 has 14 amino acids. The CDR3: CASSPRRAYNEQFF. The CDR3 region has the DNA TGTGCCAGCAGCCCCCGGCGGGCTTACAATGAGCAGTTCTTC. The variable domain in full, with the rest retrieved from reference TRBV11-2 and TRBJ2-1, is EAGVAQSPRYKIIEKRQSVAFWCNPISGHATLYWYQQILGQGPKLLIQFQNNGVVDDSQLPKDRFSAERLKGVDSTLKIQPAKLEDSAVYLCASSPRRAYNEQFFGPGTRLTVL.

The J gene is TRBJ1-3, the V gene TRBV7-8; D may be TRBD1 (5 bases). The germline V and J ends were trimmed by 1 base and 6 bases, with 13 bases remaining between them. This CDR3 is built from 15 residues. Germline assignment: CDR1 SGHVS and CDR2 FQNEAQ. CDR3: CASSLVPGLANTIYF. For the CDR3, the DNA is TGTGCCAGCAGCTTAGTTCCAGGGTTGGCAAACACCATATATTTT. Together with reference TRBV7-8 and TRBJ1-3, the CDR3 gives the full variable domain: GAGVSQSPRYKVAKRGQDVALRCDPISGHVSLFWYQQALGQGPEFLTYFQNEAQLDKSGLPSDRFFAERPEGSVSTLKIQRTQQEDSAVYLCASSLVPGLANTIYFGEGSWLTVV.

CDR3 residues: CASSPAGTGASKQYF. The CDR3 region has the DNA TGTGCCAGCAGCCCAGCCGGGACAGGCGCGTCCAAGCAGTACTTC. V usage is TRBV7-2 and J usage is TRBJ2-7, with TRBD1 identical over 8 bases. Germline V gene data show CDR1 as SGHTA and CDR2 as FQGNSA. The CDR3 totals 15 residues. V trimming: 5 bases; J trimming: 8 bases; junction bases outside the gene matches: 14.